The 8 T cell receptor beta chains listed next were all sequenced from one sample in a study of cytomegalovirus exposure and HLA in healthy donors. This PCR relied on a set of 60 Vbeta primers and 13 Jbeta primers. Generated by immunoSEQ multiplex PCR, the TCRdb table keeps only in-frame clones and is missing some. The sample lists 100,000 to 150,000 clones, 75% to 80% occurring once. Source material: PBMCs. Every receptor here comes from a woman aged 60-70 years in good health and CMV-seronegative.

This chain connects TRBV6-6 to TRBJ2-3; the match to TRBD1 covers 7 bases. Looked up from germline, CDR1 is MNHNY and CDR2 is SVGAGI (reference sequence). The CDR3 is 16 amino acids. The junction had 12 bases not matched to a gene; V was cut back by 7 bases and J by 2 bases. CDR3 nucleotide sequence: TGTGCCAGCATCGGGCCGGGACAGTCGAACACAGATACGCAGTATTTT. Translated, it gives CASIGPGQSNTDTQYF.

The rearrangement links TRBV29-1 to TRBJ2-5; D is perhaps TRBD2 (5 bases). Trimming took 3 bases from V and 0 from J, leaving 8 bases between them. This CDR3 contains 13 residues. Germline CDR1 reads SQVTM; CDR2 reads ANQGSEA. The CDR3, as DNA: TGCAGCGTTGATCGTAGCGACCAAGAGACCCAGTACTTC. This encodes CSVDRSDQETQYF.

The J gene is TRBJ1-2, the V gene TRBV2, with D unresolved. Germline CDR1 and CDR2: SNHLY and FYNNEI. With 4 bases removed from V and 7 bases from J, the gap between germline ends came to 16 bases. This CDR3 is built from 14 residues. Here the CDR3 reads CASSGRGGLGGYTF. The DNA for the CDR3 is TGTGCCAGCAGTGGACGGGGAGGGTTGGGTGGCTACACCTTC. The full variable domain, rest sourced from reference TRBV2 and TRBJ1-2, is EPEVTQTPSHQVTQMGQEVILRCVPISNHLYFYWYRQILGQKVEFLVSFYNNEISEKSEIFDDQFSVERPDGSNFTLKIRSTKLEDSAMYFCASSGRGGLGGYTFGSGTRLTVV.

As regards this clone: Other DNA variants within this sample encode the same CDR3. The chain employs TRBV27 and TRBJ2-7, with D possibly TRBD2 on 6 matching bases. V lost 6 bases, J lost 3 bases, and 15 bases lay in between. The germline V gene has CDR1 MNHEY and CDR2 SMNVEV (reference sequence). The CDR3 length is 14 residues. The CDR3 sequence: CASSLTSVGYEQYF. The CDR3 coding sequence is TGTGCCAGCAGCCTGACTAGTGTGGGCTACGAGCAGTACTTC.

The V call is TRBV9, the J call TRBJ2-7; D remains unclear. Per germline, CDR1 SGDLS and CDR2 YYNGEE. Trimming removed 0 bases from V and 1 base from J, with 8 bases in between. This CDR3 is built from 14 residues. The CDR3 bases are TGTGCCAGCAGCGTAGCATCAGTGTCCTACGAGCAGTACTTC. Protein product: CASSVASVSYEQYF.

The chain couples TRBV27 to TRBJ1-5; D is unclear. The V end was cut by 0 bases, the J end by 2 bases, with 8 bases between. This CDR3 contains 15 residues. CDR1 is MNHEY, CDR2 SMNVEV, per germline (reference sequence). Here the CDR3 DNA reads TGTGCCAGCAGTTTATCGTGGGCAGGCAATCAGCCCCAGCATTTT. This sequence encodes CASSLSWAGNQPQHF.

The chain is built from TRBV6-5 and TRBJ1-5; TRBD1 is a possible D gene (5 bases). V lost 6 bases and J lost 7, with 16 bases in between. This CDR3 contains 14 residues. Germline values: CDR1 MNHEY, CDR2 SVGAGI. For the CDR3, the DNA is TGTGCCAGCAGCCAGACACGGGGGGTCCAGCCCCAGCATTTT. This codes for CASSQTRGVQPQHF.

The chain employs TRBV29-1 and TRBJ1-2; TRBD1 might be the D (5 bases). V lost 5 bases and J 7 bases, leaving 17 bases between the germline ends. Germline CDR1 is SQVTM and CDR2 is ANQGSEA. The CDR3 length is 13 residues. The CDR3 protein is CSVLGDPLSGYTF. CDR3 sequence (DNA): TGCAGCGTTTTAGGGGATCCCCTCAGTGGCTACACCTTC.